The entry below gives a single T cell receptor (beta chain) sequence along with its context. As to time point: patch test 1, 2 weeks after DPC sensitization. Stated treatment: therapeutic diphenylcyclopropenone sensitization with weekly scalp DPC. Before extraction, the whole blood was not fractionated, and total RNA was taken from it. This sample is drawn from a study of human T cells and chemical hapten exposure. About the research overall: DPC at 2% was the sensitizing agent, placed on approximately 2 cm by approximately 2 cm of upper inner arm skin.

TCRdb itself ran the RACE reads through MiXCR, one entry per CDR3 protein. This repertoire shows around 34,000 distinct CDR3 sequences, around 6.8% found once; its top ten account for 8% to 9.5%. CDR3 length: 15 amino acids. Per the germline V gene, CDR1 is GTSNPN and CDR2 is SVGIG (reference sequence). Trimming took off 5 bases at V and 2 bases at J, with 16 bases between the two ends. The genes are TRBV30 and TRBJ1-5, with D uncertain. Here the sequenced sample was whole blood, taken in connection with sensitization to the hapten diphenylcyclopropenone (DPC). The receptor was derived from a woman aged 25 to 39 with alopecia areata. Some clones in this sample may be carry-over from other donors' samples. The CDR3, as DNA: TGTGCCTGGGAGAGTGGGAGTATCCGCAATCAGCCCCAGCATTTT. Its protein is CAWESGSIRNQPQHF.